Included here is one T cell receptor beta chain sequence, with context. These data are taken from a study of cytotoxic CD8 clonotypes in ibrutinib-treated CLL. The table came from immunoSEQ multiplex PCR; TCRdb's copy has only in-frame clones and leaves some out. The table has under 300,000 clones, 70% seen once. Sample: PBMCs, taken after 24 months of ibrutinib treatment. This TCR was recovered from a human donor with chronic lymphocytic leukemia.

The CDR3 DNA follows: TGTGCCAGCAGTTTCCTAGGGTTTACAGATACGCAGTATTTT. Translated, it gives CASSFLGFTDTQYF. The chain uses TRBV27 and TRBJ2-3, with D unresolved. Trimming took 3 bases from V and 3 from J, leaving 10 bases between them. This CDR3 has 14 amino acids. Germline CDR1 and CDR2: MNHEY and SMNVEV (reference sequence).